The sample holds a few counts of the clone carrying this TCR beta chain. What it recognizes is unknown. The germline gives CDR1 SEHNR, CDR2 FQNEAQ (reference sequence). There are 13 residues in the CDR3. Unmatched junction bases numbered 9, after V lost 10 bases and J lost 5 bases. This entry belongs to a study of T cells after yellow fever vaccination. Findings and limits, study-wide: Reappearance after the booster was seen for most primary-vaccination clones, at 96% CD4 and about 90% CD8.

5'RACE template switching added a universal primer site and UMIs to TCR cDNA. TCRdb reprocessed the 5' RACE reads with MiXCR, giving one entry per CDR3 protein. The sample has 400,000 to 650,000 distinct CDR3 sequences; 20% to 25% are singletons. The clonotype was recovered from a man aged 18 to 35 who received the YFV17D yellow fever vaccine. This chain connects TRBV7-9 to TRBJ2-7, with 9 nucleotides matching TRBD1. This material consisted of PBMCs, taken 21 days after the first yellow fever vaccination. The CDR3 spells CATSGTGYDEQYF. The DNA of the CDR3 is TGTGCCACCTCCGGGACAGGGTACGACGAGCAGTACTTC.